This T cell receptor beta chain was found in a study of blood T cells in healthy people across ages. This clonotype was observed a few times. This CDR3 is built from 15 residues. V lost 6 bases, J lost 3 bases, and 4 bases stayed unmatched. The germline gives CDR1 MNHNY, CDR2 SVGAGI (reference sequence). A second PCR, run for 7 to 11 cycles, used a sample-barcoded 5' primer plus a J-beta primer mix. TCRdb re-called the 5' RACE reads through MiXCR, storing one row per CDR3 protein. This sample has hundreds of thousands of distinct CDR3 sequences, with more than 20% found just once. The same sample was also studied in work on T cells of mothers and their children.

Material: blood. This chain connects TRBV6-6 to TRBJ2-3, with 12 bases matching TRBD2. This TCR derives from a boy younger than 18 in good health. CDR3 coding DNA: TGTGCCAGCAGCCGACTAGCGGGAGTGACAGATACGCAGTATTTT. Translating gives CASSRLAGVTDTQYF.